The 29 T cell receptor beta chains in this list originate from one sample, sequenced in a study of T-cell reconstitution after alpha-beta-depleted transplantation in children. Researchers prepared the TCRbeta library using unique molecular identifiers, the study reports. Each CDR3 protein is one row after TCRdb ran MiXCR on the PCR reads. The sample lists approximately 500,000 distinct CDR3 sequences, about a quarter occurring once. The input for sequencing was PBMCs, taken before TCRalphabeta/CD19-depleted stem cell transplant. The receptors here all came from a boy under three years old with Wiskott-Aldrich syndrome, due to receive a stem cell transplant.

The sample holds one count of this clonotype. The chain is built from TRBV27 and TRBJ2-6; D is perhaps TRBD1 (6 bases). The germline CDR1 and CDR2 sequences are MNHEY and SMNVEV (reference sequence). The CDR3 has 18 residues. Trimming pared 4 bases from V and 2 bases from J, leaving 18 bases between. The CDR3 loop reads CASSSLWGKGAGANVLTF. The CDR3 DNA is TGTGCCAGCAGTTCCTTATGGGGAAAGGGGGCTGGGGCCAACGTCCTGACTTTC.

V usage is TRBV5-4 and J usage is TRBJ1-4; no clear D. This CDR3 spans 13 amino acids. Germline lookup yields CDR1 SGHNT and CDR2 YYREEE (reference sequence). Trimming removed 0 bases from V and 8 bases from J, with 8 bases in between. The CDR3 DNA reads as TGTGCCAGCAGCTTGGGGGATAGGGAAAAACTGTTTTTT. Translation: CASSLGDREKLFF.

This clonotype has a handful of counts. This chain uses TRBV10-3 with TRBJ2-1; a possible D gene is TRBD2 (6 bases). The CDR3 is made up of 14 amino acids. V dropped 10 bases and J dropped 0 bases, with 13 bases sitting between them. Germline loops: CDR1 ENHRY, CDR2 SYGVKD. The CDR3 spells CATRDLSSYNEQFF. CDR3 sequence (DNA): TGTGCCACCCGGGACTTGAGCTCCTACAATGAGCAGTTCTTC.

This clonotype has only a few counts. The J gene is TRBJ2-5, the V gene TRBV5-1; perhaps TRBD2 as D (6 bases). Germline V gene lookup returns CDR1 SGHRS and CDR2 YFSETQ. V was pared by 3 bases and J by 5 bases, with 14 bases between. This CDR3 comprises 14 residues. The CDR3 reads CASSSGLPGETQYF. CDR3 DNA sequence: TGCGCCAGCAGCTCGGGACTCCCAGGGGAGACCCAGTACTTC.

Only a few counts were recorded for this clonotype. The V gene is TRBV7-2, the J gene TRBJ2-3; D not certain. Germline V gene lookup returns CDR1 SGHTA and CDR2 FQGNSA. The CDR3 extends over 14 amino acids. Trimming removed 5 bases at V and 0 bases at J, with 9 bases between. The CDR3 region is CASSHSTSTDTQYF. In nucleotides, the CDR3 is TGTGCCAGCAGCCACAGCACTAGCACAGATACGCAGTATTTT.

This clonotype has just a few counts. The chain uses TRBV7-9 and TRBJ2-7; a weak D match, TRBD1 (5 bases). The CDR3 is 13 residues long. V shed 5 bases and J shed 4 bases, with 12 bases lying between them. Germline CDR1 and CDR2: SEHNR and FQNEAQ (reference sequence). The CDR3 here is CASSGQTGYEQYF. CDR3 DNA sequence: TGTGCCAGCAGCGGACAAACAGGTTACGAGCAGTACTTC.

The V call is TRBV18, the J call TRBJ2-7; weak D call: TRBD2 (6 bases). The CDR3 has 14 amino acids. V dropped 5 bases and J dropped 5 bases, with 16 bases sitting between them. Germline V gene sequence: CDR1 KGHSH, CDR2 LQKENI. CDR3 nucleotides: TGTGCCAGCTCAACCAGAGCGGGCATTCACGAGCAGTACTTC. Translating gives CASSTRAGIHEQYF.

Here the CDR3 DNA reads TGCGCCAGCAGAACAACCGGGACAGTGGGTACCGGGGAGCTGTTTTTT. It yields the protein CASRTTGTVGTGELFF. The chain links TRBV5-1 to TRBJ2-2; 7 bases align to TRBD1. Looked up from germline, CDR1 is SGHRS and CDR2 is YFSETQ. The length of the CDR3 is 16 residues. V dropped 5 bases and J dropped 5; count of bases not matched to a gene: 12.

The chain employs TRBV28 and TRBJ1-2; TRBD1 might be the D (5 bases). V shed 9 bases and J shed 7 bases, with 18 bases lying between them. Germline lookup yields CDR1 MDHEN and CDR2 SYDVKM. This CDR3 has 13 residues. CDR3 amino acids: CASWAPGDPGYTF. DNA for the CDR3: TGTGCCAGTTGGGCCCCGGGGGACCCTGGCTACACCTTC.

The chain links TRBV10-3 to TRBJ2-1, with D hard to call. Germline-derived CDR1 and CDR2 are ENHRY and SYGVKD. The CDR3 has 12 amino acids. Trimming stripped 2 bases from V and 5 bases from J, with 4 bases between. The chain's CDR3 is CAISERHNEQFF. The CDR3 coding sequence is TGTGCCATCAGTGAGAGGCACAATGAGCAGTTCTTC.

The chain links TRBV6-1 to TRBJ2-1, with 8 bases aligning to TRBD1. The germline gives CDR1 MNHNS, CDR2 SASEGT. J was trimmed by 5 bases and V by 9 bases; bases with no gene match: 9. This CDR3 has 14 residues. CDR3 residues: CASSGTGVNNEQFF. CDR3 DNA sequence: TGTGCCAGTTCCGGGACAGGTGTGAACAATGAGCAGTTCTTC.

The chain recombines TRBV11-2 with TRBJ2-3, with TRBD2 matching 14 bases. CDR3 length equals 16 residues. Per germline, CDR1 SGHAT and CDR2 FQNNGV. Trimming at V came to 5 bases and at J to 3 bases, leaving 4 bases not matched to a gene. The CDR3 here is CASSQGLAGATDTQYF. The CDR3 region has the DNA TGTGCCAGCAGCCAGGGACTAGCGGGAGCGACAGATACGCAGTATTTT.

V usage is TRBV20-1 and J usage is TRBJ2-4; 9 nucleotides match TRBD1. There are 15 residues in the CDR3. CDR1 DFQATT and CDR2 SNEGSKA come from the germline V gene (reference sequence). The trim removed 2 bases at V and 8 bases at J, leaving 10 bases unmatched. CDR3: CSARPGDRGVDIQYF. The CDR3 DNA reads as TGCAGTGCTAGACCTGGAGACAGGGGGGTAGACATTCAGTACTTC.

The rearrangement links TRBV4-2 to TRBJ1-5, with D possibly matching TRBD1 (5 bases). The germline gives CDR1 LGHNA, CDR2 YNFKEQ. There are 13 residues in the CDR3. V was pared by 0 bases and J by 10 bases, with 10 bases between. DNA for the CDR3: TGTGCCAGCAGCCAAGATTTCCAGGGCCCCCAGCATTTT. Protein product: CASSQDFQGPQHF.

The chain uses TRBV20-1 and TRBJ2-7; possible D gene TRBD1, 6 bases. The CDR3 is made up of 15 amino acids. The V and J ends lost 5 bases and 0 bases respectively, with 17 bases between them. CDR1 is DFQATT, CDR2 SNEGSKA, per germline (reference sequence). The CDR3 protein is CSADDRTAASYEQYF. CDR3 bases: TGCAGTGCTGACGACAGGACCGCCGCCTCCTACGAGCAGTACTTC.

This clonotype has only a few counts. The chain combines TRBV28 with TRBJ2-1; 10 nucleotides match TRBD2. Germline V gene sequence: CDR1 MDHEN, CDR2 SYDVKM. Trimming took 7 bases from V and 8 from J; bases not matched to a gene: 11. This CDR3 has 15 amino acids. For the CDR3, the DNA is TGTGCCAGCAACTACCCTAGCGGGAGTTTAGATGAGCAGTTCTTC. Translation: CASNYPSGSLDEQFF.

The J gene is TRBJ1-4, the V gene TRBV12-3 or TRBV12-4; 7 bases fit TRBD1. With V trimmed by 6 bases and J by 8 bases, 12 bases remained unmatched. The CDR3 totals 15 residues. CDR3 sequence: CASSRRVGTEEKLFF. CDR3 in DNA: TGTGCCAGCAGCCGGAGGGTGGGGACAGAAGAAAAACTGTTTTTT.

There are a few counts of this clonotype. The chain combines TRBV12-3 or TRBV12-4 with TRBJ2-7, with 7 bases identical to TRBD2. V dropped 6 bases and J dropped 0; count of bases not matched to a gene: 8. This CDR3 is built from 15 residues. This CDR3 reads CASSHSGKGSYEQYF. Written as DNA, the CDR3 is TGTGCCAGCAGCCACAGCGGGAAGGGCTCCTACGAGCAGTACTTC.

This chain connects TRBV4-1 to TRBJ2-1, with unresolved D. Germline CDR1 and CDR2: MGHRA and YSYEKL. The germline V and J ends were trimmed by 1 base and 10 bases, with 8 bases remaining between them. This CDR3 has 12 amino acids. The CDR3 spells CASSQGNREQFF. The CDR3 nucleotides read TGCGCCAGCAGCCAAGGAAACCGGGAGCAGTTCTTC.

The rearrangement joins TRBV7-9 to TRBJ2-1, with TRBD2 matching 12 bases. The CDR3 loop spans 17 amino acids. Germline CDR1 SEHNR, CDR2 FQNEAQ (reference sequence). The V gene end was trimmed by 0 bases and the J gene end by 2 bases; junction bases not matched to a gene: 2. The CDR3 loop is CASSLAGLAGTYNEQFF. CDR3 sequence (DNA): TGTGCCAGCAGCTTAGCGGGACTAGCGGGTACCTACAATGAGCAGTTCTTC.

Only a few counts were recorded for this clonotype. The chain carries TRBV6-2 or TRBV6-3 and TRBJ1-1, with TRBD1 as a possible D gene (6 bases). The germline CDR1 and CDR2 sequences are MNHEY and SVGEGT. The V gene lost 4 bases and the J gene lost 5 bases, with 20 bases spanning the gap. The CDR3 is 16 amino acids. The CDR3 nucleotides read TGTGCCAGCAGTTTCAAAAAGGGGGGTGCGCAGACTGAAGCTTTCTTT. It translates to CASSFKKGGAQTEAFF.

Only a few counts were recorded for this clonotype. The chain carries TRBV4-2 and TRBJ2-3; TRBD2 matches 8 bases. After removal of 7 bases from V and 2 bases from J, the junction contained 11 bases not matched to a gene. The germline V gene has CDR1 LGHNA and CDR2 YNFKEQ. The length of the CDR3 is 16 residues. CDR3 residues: CASTSREGGVTDTQYF. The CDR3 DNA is TGTGCCAGCACCTCCCGGGAGGGAGGGGTCACAGATACGCAGTATTTT.

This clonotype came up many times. The CDR3 here is CASSVDHEQYF. The CDR3, as DNA: TGCGCCAGCAGCGTTGACCACGAGCAGTACTTC. This sequence joins TRBV5-1 and TRBJ2-7; D not certain. Germline V gene lookup returns CDR1 SGHRS and CDR2 YFSETQ. CDR3 length equals 11 residues. The V end was cut by 4 bases, the J end by 5 bases, with 7 bases between.

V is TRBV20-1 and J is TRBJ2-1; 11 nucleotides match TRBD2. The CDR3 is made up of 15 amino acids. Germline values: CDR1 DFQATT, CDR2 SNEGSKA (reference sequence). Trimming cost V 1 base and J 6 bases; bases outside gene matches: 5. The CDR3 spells CSARALLAGVNEQFF. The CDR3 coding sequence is TGCAGTGCTAGAGCCTTACTAGCGGGAGTCAATGAGCAGTTCTTC.

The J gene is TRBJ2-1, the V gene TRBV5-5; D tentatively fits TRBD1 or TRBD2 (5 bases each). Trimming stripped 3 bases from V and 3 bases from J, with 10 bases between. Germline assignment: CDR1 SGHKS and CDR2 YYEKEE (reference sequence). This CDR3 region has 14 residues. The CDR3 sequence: CASSWDANYNEQFF. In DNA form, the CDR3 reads TGTGCCAGCAGCTGGGACGCAAACTACAATGAGCAGTTCTTC.

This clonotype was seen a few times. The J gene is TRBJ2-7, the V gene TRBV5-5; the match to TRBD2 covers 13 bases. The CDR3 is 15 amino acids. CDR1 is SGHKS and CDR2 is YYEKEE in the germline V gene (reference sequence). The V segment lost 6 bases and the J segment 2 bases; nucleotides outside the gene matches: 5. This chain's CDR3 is CASTFGTSGAYEQYF. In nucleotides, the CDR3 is TGTGCCAGCACCTTTGGGACTAGCGGGGCCTACGAGCAGTACTTC.

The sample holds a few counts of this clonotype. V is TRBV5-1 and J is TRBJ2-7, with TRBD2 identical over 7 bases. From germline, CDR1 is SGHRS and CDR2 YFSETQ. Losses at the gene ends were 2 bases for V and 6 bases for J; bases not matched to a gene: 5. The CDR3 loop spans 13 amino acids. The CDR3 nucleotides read TGCGCCAGCAGCTTAGGCGGGAGCCTCGAGCAGTACTTC. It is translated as CASSLGGSLEQYF.

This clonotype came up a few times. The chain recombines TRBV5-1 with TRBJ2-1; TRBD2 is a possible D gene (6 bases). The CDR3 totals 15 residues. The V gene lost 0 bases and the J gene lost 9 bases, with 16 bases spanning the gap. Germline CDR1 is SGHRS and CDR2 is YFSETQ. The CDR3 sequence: CASSLDPSGAGEQFF. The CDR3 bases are TGCGCCAGCAGCTTGGATCCTTCGGGAGCGGGTGAGCAGTTCTTC.

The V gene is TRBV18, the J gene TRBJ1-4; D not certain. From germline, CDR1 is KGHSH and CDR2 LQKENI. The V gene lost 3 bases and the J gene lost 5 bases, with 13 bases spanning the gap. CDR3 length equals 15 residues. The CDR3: CASSPLLGSNEKLFF. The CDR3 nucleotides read TGTGCCAGCTCACCCTTGTTGGGCTCCAATGAAAAACTGTTTTTT.